These 16 T cell receptor beta chains originate from one sample sequenced in a study of T-cell reconstitution after alpha-beta-depleted transplantation in children. Preparing the TCRbeta library involved the use of unique molecular identifiers. TCRdb ran MiXCR on the PCR reads and lists one entry per CDR3 protein. The top ten hold about 34% of the sample, which has over 100,000 distinct CDR3 sequences, about a tenth seen once. The sample consisted of PBMCs, taken before TCRalphabeta/CD19-depleted stem cell transplant. The receptors shown here come from a boy aged 2 to 10 with acute lymphoblastic leukemia, due to receive a stem cell transplant.

This clonotype was counted only a few times. The CDR3 nucleotides are TGTGCCAGCAGCCCAGCTGGGGGGAGTCAGCCCCAGCATTTT. Translation gives CASSPAGGSQPQHF. J is TRBJ1-5 and V is TRBV12-3 or TRBV12-4, with a tentative D call TRBD1 (5 bases). The CDR3 loop spans 14 amino acids. Between the trimmed V and J ends, which lost 6 bases and 6 bases, there was a span of 15 bases.

This clonotype occurred a few times. The chain carries TRBV7-8 and TRBJ2-1, with 9 bases that match TRBD2. Germline CDR1 reads SGHVS; CDR2 reads FQNEAQ. The trim removed 2 bases at V and 8 bases at J, leaving 13 bases unmatched. The CDR3 is 17 residues long. The CDR3 protein is CASSLSLLAGPFDEQFF. The CDR3 bases are TGTGCCAGCAGCTTAAGTCTCCTAGCGGGGCCCTTCGATGAGCAGTTCTTC. The full variable domain, its missing parts supplied by reference TRBV7-8 and TRBJ2-1, is GAGVSQSPRYKVAKRGQDVALRCDPISGHVSLFWYQQALGQGPEFLTYFQNEAQLDKSGLPSDRFFAERPEGSVSTLKIQRTQQEDSAVYLCASSLSLLAGPFDEQFFGPGTRLTVL.

This clonotype was counted at least ten times. The chain employs TRBV5-1 and TRBJ1-1; the D gene is possibly TRBD1 (6 bases). Trimming removed 7 bases from V and 5 bases from J, with 27 bases in between. The germline CDR1 and CDR2 sequences are SGHRS and YFSETQ. This CDR3 is 17 amino acids long. CDR3 region: CASRHSGGASPKTEAFF. CDR3 bases: TGCGCCAGCCGGCACTCGGGGGGCGCAAGTCCGAAGACTGAAGCTTTCTTT.

A few counts support this clonotype. The V call is TRBV20-1, the J call TRBJ1-5; 10 nucleotides agree with TRBD1. This CDR3 has 16 residues. The V gene end was trimmed by 5 bases and the J gene end by 5 bases; junction bases not matched to a gene: 12. Germline V gene lookup returns CDR1 DFQATT and CDR2 SNEGSKA (reference sequence). CDR3 coding DNA: TGCAGTGCTGGAGGACAGGGGGTGCTCAACGATCAGCCCCAGCATTTT. Translation gives CSAGGQGVLNDQPQHF.

The table lists this clonotype with a few counts. CDR3: CASSSLSGTYNDEQFF. The DNA for the CDR3 is TGTGCCAGCAGTTCCCTTAGCGGTACTTACAATGATGAGCAGTTCTTC. The chain couples TRBV28 to TRBJ2-1; D possibly corresponds to TRBD2 (6 bases). Trimming shortened V by 4 bases and J by 8 bases, and 21 bases separated the two germline ends. The germline V gene has CDR1 MDHEN and CDR2 SYDVKM. The CDR3 has 16 amino acids.

The genes are TRBV5-1 and TRBJ1-1, with D perhaps matching TRBD1 (6 bases). Per germline, CDR1 SGHRS and CDR2 YFSETQ. With 4 bases removed from V and 5 bases from J, the gap between germline ends came to 15 bases. The CDR3 is 14 residues long. In DNA form, the CDR3 reads TGCGCCAGCAGCCCAGATCCAGGGGTAACTGAAGCTTTCTTT. This codes for CASSPDPGVTEAFF.

The rearrangement links TRBV7-9 to TRBJ1-1; D is ambiguous. Deletions cut 5 bases from V and 5 bases from J, with 21 bases between. Germline values: CDR1 SEHNR, CDR2 FQNEAQ (reference sequence). This CDR3 region has 16 residues. CDR3 coding DNA: TGTGCCAGCAGCCCAGCGGCCTTCCTGGCGGGGACTGAAGCTTTCTTT. Its translation is CASSPAAFLAGTEAFF.

This clonotype was seen repeatedly, ten times or more. The rearrangement links TRBV29-1 to TRBJ2-2; D is ambiguous. The germline V gene encodes CDR1 SQVTM and CDR2 ANQGSEA. The CDR3 has 14 residues. V lost 5 bases to trimming and J lost 3 bases, with 13 bases between them. DNA of the CDR3: TGCAGCGTTAAAAAAGGGCCTGACACCGGGGAGCTGTTTTTT. Translated, it gives CSVKKGPDTGELFF.

This clonotype showed up many times. V and J are TRBV20-1 and TRBJ1-4; D remains ambiguous. The CDR3 consists of 14 residues. The V gene's germline CDR1 is DFQATT and CDR2 SNEGSKA (reference sequence). V was shortened by 2 bases and J by 0 bases, with 7 bases between the two germline ends. The CDR3 DNA reads as TGCAGTGCTAGACCCGGAGCAACTAATGAAAAACTGTTTTTT. Its protein is CSARPGATNEKLFF.

The sample holds a few counts of this clonotype. This sequence joins TRBV19 and TRBJ1-1, with 8 bases aligning to TRBD1. The CDR3 contains 14 residues. CDR1 is LNHDA, CDR2 SQIVND, per germline (reference sequence). Germline trimming cut 1 base from V and 11 bases from J; bases unmatched to any gene: 9. The CDR3 nucleotides read TGTGCCAGTAGTATAGTCGTCCGGGACAGGAATGCTTTCTTT. Its translation is CASSIVVRDRNAFF.

This clonotype was seen a handful of times. J is TRBJ2-1 and V is TRBV12-3 or TRBV12-4; D is undetermined. CDR3 length: 13 residues. V dropped 3 bases and J dropped 5 bases, with 8 bases sitting between them. The CDR3 sequence is CASSFRLNNEQFF. Written as DNA, the CDR3 is TGTGCCAGCAGTTTTCGTCTGAACAATGAGCAGTTCTTC.

In this sample, this clonotype turned up a few times. The genes are TRBV29-1 and TRBJ1-5; 10 bases agree with TRBD1. This CDR3 has 14 residues. J lost 5 bases, V lost 4 bases, and 5 bases had no gene match. Germline-derived CDR1 and CDR2 are SQVTM and ANQGSEA. The CDR3: CSVAQGTGDQPQHF. CDR3 nucleotides: TGCAGCGTTGCCCAGGGGACAGGGGATCAGCCCCAGCATTTT.

There are many counts of this clonotype. The genes are TRBV20-1 and TRBJ2-7, with 7 bases fitting TRBD2. Unmatched junction bases numbered 9, after V lost 5 bases and J lost 2 bases. This CDR3 region has 14 residues. Germline lookup yields CDR1 DFQATT and CDR2 SNEGSKA (reference sequence). The DNA of the CDR3 is TGCAGTGCTGTATCTACTAGCGATCCCTACGAGCAGTACTTC. This codes for CSAVSTSDPYEQYF.

This clonotype has a handful of counts. The chain carries TRBV7-9 and TRBJ2-7; 10 nucleotides agree with TRBD1. With 3 bases clipped from V and 4 bases from J, the junction kept 3 bases outside the gene matches. The CDR3 length is 14 residues. CDR1 is SEHNR, CDR2 FQNEAQ, per germline (reference sequence). CDR3 in DNA: TGTGCCAGCAGCTTCGGACAGGGGGTGTACGAGCAGTACTTC. Amino acids: CASSFGQGVYEQYF.

The chain couples TRBV7-8 to TRBJ2-3; TRBD2 matches at 11 bases. With 1 base clipped from V and 3 bases from J, the junction kept 6 bases outside the gene matches. Germline CDR1 and CDR2: SGHVS and FQNEAQ. The CDR3 consists of 17 residues. The CDR3 is CASSLGPSGRLTDTQYF. In DNA, the CDR3 is TGTGCCAGCAGCTTAGGACCTAGCGGGAGGTTGACAGATACGCAGTATTTT.

This clonotype was counted between two and nine times. The CDR3 is CASSPGTAAGELFF. In nucleotides, the CDR3 is TGCGCCAGCAGCCCCGGGACCGCGGCAGGGGAGCTGTTTTTT. V is TRBV5-1 and J is TRBJ2-2; possibly TRBD1 or TRBD2 for D (5 bases each). The CDR3 is 14 residues long. V shed 4 bases and J shed 8 bases, with 15 bases lying between them. CDR1 is SGHRS and CDR2 is YFSETQ in the germline V gene.